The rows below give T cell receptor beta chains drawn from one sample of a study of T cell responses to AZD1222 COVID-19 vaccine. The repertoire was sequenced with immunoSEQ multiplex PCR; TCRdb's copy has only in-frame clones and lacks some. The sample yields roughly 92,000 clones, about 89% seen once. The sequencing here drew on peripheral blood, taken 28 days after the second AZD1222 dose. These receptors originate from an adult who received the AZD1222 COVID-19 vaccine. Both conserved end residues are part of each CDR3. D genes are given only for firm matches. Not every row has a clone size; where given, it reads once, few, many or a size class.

TGTGCCTGGAGTGTAAAGGACAGTAGCACAGATACGCAGTATTTT,CAWSVKDSSTDTQYF,NA,TRBV30,TRBJ2-3,once
TGTGCCAGCAGCCCACCCCGACGGACTAAGATATATGGCTACACCTTC,CASSPPRRTKIYGYTF,NA,TRBV7-8,TRBJ1-2,NA
TGTGCTAGTGGTTTGGGGGCCAGGGCTAGCAATCAGCCCCAGCATTTT,CASGLGARASNQPQHF,NA,TRBV12-5,TRBJ1-5,NA
TGTGCCAGCAGCGCCACAGGGACCTATGGCTACACCTTC,CASSATGTYGYTF,NA,TRBV5-6,TRBJ1-2,NA
TGTGCCAGCAGCTTAGTAGCCACCAACTCCTACGAGCAGTACTTC,CASSLVATNSYEQYF,NA,TRBV11-2,TRBJ2-7,NA
TGTGCCAGCAGCTTGGAAATTTGGACCTATGAGGGCTACACCTTC,CASSLEIWTYEGYTF,NA,TRBV5-5,TRBJ1-2,NA
TGTGCCAGCATGACGGGAATTGCGTTGAGCGAGCAGTACTTC,CASMTGIALSEQYF,NA,TRBV27,TRBJ2-7,NA
TGTGCCACCGGGGGGACGGGGAAAAACATTCAGTACTTC,CATGGTGKNIQYF,TRBD2,TRBV19,TRBJ2-4,NA
TGCGCCAGCAGCTCTACCACCGGGACACTAGAAAAACTGTTTTTT,CASSSTTGTLEKLFF,NA,TRBV5-1,TRBJ1-4,NA
TGCGCCAGCAGCGGCGTGGGGACACGTTACGAGCAGTACTTC,CASSGVGTRYEQYF,NA,TRBV5-1,TRBJ2-7,NA
TGCGCCAGCAGCTTGGAACGGAGCTCCTACAATGAGCAGTTCTTC,CASSLERSSYNEQFF,NA,TRBV5-1,TRBJ2-1,NA
TGTGCCAGCAGCAGAGTGGGGGGCATTACCTCTGGAAACACCATATATTTT,CASSRVGGITSGNTIYF,NA,TRBV7-8,TRBJ1-3,NA
TGTGCCAGCACTAGCGGGACCGCGAACACCGGGGAGCTGTTTTTT,CASTSGTANTGELFF,TRBD2,TRBV2,TRBJ2-2,NA
TGTGCCAGCAGCCAGGGAAACACCATATATTTT,CASSQGNTIYF,NA,TRBV7-9,TRBJ1-3,NA
TGCGCCAGCAGCTTGGGACAGGGTAGGGACCCTAAGCAGTACTTC,CASSLGQGRDPKQYF,TRBD1,TRBV5-1,TRBJ2-7,NA
TGTGCCAGCACCACGACAGGGGATGGCTACACCTTC,CASTTTGDGYTF,TRBD1,TRBV6-6,TRBJ1-2,once
TGTGCCAGCAGCGTATCCCCAGGGTCAGGAAACACCATATATTTT,CASSVSPGSGNTIYF,NA,TRBV9,TRBJ1-3,NA
TGCGCCAGCCAAGTGCGGGGTGGGAACTATGGCTACACCTTC,CASQVRGGNYGYTF,NA,TRBV10-2,TRBJ1-2,NA
TGCACCAGCAGCCTCCGGGACCTGGAGACCCAGTACTTC,CTSSLRDLETQYF,NA,TRBV1,TRBJ2-5,once
TGCGCCAGCAGCCCCCAGGGGAGCTCCTATAATTCACCCCTCCACTTT,CASSPQGSSYNSPLHF,NA,TRBV5-1,TRBJ1-6,NA
TGCGCCAGCAGCGAGGGACAGGACTCTGGAAACACCATATATTTT,CASSEGQDSGNTIYF,TRBD1,TRBV5-1,TRBJ1-3,NA
TGTGCCAGCAGCGTTGCCGCTGGGGCCAACGTCCTGACTTTC,CASSVAAGANVLTF,NA,TRBV7-3,TRBJ2-6,NA
TGCGCCAGCAGCCAAGATCTACTTTACGGCTACACCTTC,CASSQDLLYGYTF,NA,TRBV4-1,TRBJ1-2,NA
TGCAGTGCTAGAGATTTGGGGTTGGCTTTCTTT,CSARDLGLAFF,NA,TRBV20-1,TRBJ1-1,NA
TGTGCCAGCAGCTTAGACATGAACACTGAAGCTTTCTTT,CASSLDMNTEAFF,NA,TRBV7-2,TRBJ1-1,NA
TGTGCCAGCGGGGTACCAGGGTTTCCCTACAATGAGCAGTTCTTC,CASGVPGFPYNEQFF,NA,TRBV27,TRBJ2-1,NA
TGTGCCAGCAGTAAGACAGTATACACAGATACGCAGTATTTT,CASSKTVYTDTQYF,NA,TRBV6-5,TRBJ2-3,NA
TGTGCCAGCTCACCATTCTTGCAGGGAGCCGAGGGCACTGAAGCTTTCTTT,CASSPFLQGAEGTEAFF,NA,TRBV18,TRBJ1-1,NA
TGTGCCAGCAGCGTCGGGACCTTCGCCTCTGGAAACACCATATATTTT,CASSVGTFASGNTIYF,NA,TRBV9,TRBJ1-3,few
TGTGCCAGCAGTTACTCAGACAAATACTATGGCTACACCTTC,CASSYSDKYYGYTF,NA,TRBV6-5,TRBJ1-2,NA
TGCGCCAGCAGCCAAGATCCGACAGGGGGCGCTCAGCCCCAGCATTTT,CASSQDPTGGAQPQHF,TRBD1,TRBV4-1,TRBJ1-5,few
TGTGCCAGCAGCCATGGGACTAGTGTCGCCGGGGAGCTGTTTTTT,CASSHGTSVAGELFF,TRBD2,TRBV5-4,TRBJ2-2,NA
TGTGCCAGCAGCTTGCGGGGACAGATCTACTATGGCTACACCTTC,CASSLRGQIYYGYTF,TRBD1,TRBV5-6,TRBJ1-2,NA
TGTGCCAGCAGCTTTGACAGGAGGGCCTACGAGCAGTACTTC,CASSFDRRAYEQYF,NA,TRBV5-5,TRBJ2-7,few
TGTGCCAGCAGCGTACACTCGGGCAATCAGCCCCAGCATTTT,CASSVHSGNQPQHF,NA,TRBV9,TRBJ1-5,few
TGTGCCAGCTCACCACCTACAACAGATACGCAGTATTTT,CASSPPTTDTQYF,NA,TRBV18,TRBJ2-3,once